This paragraph covers one T cell receptor (beta chain) sequence. The antigen remains unidentified. The entry originates in a study of cytomegalovirus exposure and HLA in healthy donors. Study at large: About 77 million unique TCRs from HLA-typed donors made up an early data release. Broader study findings: An analysis that came later showed most CMV-associated TCR beta chains appearing HLA-restricted.

Trimming cost V 0 bases and J 0 bases, with 8 bases left between them. CDR3 size: 15 residues. CDR1 is MNHEY and CDR2 is SVGAGI in the germline V gene. The PCR made use of 60 Vbeta and 13 Jbeta primers. Generated by immunoSEQ multiplex PCR, the TCRdb table keeps only in-frame clones and is missing some. The sample has 150,000 to 200,000 clones, about 85% seen once; the top ten hold about 2%. This clonotype was sampled from a man younger than 30 in good health and CMV-seropositive. The specimen sequenced was PBMCs. The chain has TRBV6-5 and TRBJ1-2; D uncertain. CDR3 amino acids: CASSYSAETNYGYTF. In DNA form, the CDR3 reads TGTGCCAGCAGTTACTCGGCAGAAACTAACTATGGCTACACCTTC.